This T cell receptor beta chain came from a study of identical twins. From the 5' RACE reads, TCRdb called clonotypes with MiXCR, one entry per CDR3 protein. The sample lists around 140,000 distinct CDR3 sequences, under 4.5% occurring once. Study-wide findings and caveats: Zero-insertion analyses were open to partial confounding by invariant MAIT and iNKT cells.

This clonotype was picked up many times. Its antigen remains unidentified. The V and J ends lost 0 bases and 0 bases respectively, with 6 bases between them. Per germline, CDR1 LGHNA and CDR2 YSLEER. The CDR3 runs to 16 residues. The receptor was isolated from a man aged 18 to 30 in good health. This chain uses TRBV4-3 with TRBJ2-6; D gene uncertain. The sequenced material came from memory T cells sorted from blood. CDR3 sequence: CASSQETGSGANVLTF. The CDR3 nucleotides are TGCGCCAGCAGCCAAGAAACCGGCTCTGGGGCCAACGTCCTGACTTTC.